Listed here is a single T cell receptor beta chain. One entry per CDR3 protein, called by TCRdb with MiXCR from the RT-PCR reads. The profile shows about 680,000 distinct CDR3 sequences, 13% to 15% of them singletons. The CDR3 totals 12 residues. Germline V CDR1 and CDR2: SQVTM, ANQGSEA. Trimming shortened V by 6 bases and J by 3 bases, and 8 bases separated the two germline ends. Sequenced material: memory CD4+ T cells from blood. This clonotype was sampled from a female donor in good health, serving as a healthy control. The V gene is TRBV29-1, the J gene TRBJ1-4; D remains ambiguous. CDR3 loop: CSVSAANEKLFF. The CDR3 nucleotides read TGCAGCGTCAGTGCAGCTAATGAAAAACTGTTTTTT.